This T cell receptor (beta chain) was profiled in a study of spatial heterogeneity in lung cancer. Study in general: The average count in raw reads for each unique TCR and UMI combination exceeded nine appearances. Study-wide points: Follow-up blood showed ubiquitous expanded tumor TCRs less than blood at resection did.

Time point meaning: sample taken at primary tumor resection. Unsorted samples of tumor, nontumor lung or frozen PBMC had their whole RNA sequenced. The ends were cut back, 6 bases at V and 7 bases at J, with 16 bases in the middle. The germline gives CDR1 MDHEN, CDR2 SYDVKM. This CDR3 is built from 14 residues. Concerning this clonotype itself: Its specificity is unknown.

TCRdb re-derived calls from the 5' RACE reads in MiXCR, one entry per CDR3 protein. The repertoire holds 65,000 to 85,000 distinct CDR3 sequences, with approximately 21% as singletons. The receptor's source is a male donor with early-stage non-small cell lung cancer. Source: PBMCs, taken at surgery. The chain combines TRBV28 with TRBJ1-3; no clear D gene. For the CDR3, the DNA is TGTGCCAGCAGCGAGATGATTGTTGGGAACACCATATATTTT. It translates to CASSEMIVGNTIYF.